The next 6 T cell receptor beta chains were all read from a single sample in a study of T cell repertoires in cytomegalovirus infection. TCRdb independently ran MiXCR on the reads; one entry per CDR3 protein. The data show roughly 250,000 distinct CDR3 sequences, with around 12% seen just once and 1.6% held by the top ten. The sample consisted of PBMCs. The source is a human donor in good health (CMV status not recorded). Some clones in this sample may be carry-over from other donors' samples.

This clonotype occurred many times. This chain's CDR3 is CASSSGTGNNYGYTF. The CDR3 region has the DNA TGTGCCAGCAGCTCCGGGACAGGGAATAACTATGGCTACACCTTC. This sequence joins TRBV5-6 and TRBJ1-2; 9 bases fit TRBD1. Germline V gene lookup returns CDR1 SGHDT and CDR2 YYEEEE. Trimming removed 3 bases from V and 1 base from J; junction bases left unmatched: 4. The CDR3 sequence is 15 residues long. The full variable domain, completed using reference TRBV5-6 and TRBJ1-2, is DAGVTQSPTHLIKTRGQQVTLRCSPKSGHDTVSWYQQALGQGPQFIFQYYEEEERQRGNFPDRFSGHQFPNYSSELNVNALLLGDSALYLCASSSGTGNNYGYTFGSGTRLTVV.

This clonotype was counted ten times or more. The CDR3 protein is CASSLGGGRGYNEQFF. CDR3 bases: TGTGCCAGCAGCTTGGGGGGCGGGAGGGGGTACAATGAGCAGTTCTTC. The chain couples TRBV5-4 to TRBJ2-1, with 9 nucleotides matching TRBD2. Per the germline V gene, CDR1 is SGHNT and CDR2 is YYREEE (reference sequence). The V gene end was trimmed by 0 bases and the J gene end by 4 bases; junction bases not matched to a gene: 5. The CDR3 is 16 amino acids.

The CDR3 DNA sequence: TGTGCCAGCAGTACGTCCGGGACGGGGGTCATTCAGTACTTC. This encodes CASSTSGTGVIQYF. The chain recombines TRBV12-3 or TRBV12-4 with TRBJ2-4, with D tentatively TRBD2 (6 bases). The CDR3 extends over 14 amino acids. V lost 5 bases and J lost 9, with 17 bases in between.

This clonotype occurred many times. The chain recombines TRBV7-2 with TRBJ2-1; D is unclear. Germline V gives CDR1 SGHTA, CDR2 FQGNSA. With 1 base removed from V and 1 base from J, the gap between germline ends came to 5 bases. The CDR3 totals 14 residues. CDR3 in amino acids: CASSLEGSYNEQFF. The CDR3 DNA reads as TGTGCCAGCAGCTTAGAGGGTTCCTACAATGAGCAGTTCTTC.

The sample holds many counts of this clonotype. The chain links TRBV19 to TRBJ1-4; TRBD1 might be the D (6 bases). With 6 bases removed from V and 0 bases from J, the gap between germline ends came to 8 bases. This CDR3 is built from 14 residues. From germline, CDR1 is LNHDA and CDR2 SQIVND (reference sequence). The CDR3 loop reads CASRWTATNEKLFF. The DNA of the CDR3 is TGTGCCAGTAGATGGACAGCAACTAATGAAAAACTGTTTTTT.

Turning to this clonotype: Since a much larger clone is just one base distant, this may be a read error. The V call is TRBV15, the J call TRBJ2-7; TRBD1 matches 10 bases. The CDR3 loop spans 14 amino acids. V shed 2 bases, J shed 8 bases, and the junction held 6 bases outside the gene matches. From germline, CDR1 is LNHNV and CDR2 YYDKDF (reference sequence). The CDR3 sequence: CATSRNTTGGKQYF. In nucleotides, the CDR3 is TGTGCCACCAGCAGAAATACGACAGGGGGCAAGCAGTACTTC.